This T cell receptor beta chain was retrieved from a study of T cells in Graves' hyperthyroidism and ophthalmopathy. This clonotype was seen at least ten times. The germline gives CDR1 ENHRY, CDR2 SYGVKD. The ends were cut back, 7 bases at V and 0 bases at J, with 9 bases in the middle. The CDR3 sequence is 14 residues long. Amplification of TCR beta CDR3 regions was performed using RNA transcripts as template. Carried out on the TCR CDR3, a first-round RT-PCR used the HTBI primer set. MiXCR, run by TCRdb on the multiplex PCR reads, gives a single entry per CDR3 protein. This sample yields hundreds of thousands of distinct CDR3 sequences, of which under 60% are seen a single time; just under 8.5% belongs to the top ten.

Sequenced: peripheral blood or thyroid tissue (not recorded which). The gene calls are TRBV10-3 and TRBJ2-2; tentatively, D is TRBD2 (5 bases). The source is a woman aged 18-29 years with Graves' hyperthyroidism. The CDR3 spells CAIKGEANTGELFF. CDR3 sequence (DNA): TGTGCCATCAAGGGAGAAGCGAACACCGGGGAGCTGTTTTTT.